The entry that follows covers one TCR beta chain sequence. The data originate from a study of CD8 T cells in ankylosing spondylitis. CDR3 length equals 13 residues. The V gene lost 2 bases and the J gene lost 5 bases, with 7 bases spanning the gap. Germline values: CDR1 SNHLY, CDR2 FYNNEI. Quantitative barcoded 5'-RACE was used to prepare TCR beta libraries. TCRdb re-called the 5' RACE reads through MiXCR, storing one row per CDR3 protein. Of approximately 220,000 distinct CDR3 sequences listed, roughly 24% were seen once; the top ten hold roughly 6.7%. The sequence derives from a male donor with ankylosing spondylitis or in good health (not recorded which). Sequencing used blood, either unsorted or a sorted T cell fraction (not recorded which). The chain recombines TRBV2 with TRBJ1-5; D ambiguous. CDR3 nucleotide sequence: TGTGCCAGCAGTGAAACGGCGCATCAGCCCCAGCATTTT. Translation: CASSETAHQPQHF. Full variable domain (rest looked up from reference TRBV2 and TRBJ1-5): EPEVTQTPSHQVTQMGQEVILRCVPISNHLYFYWYRQILGQKVEFLVSFYNNEISEKSEIFDDQFSVERPDGSNFTLKIRSTKLEDSAMYFCASSETAHQPQHFGDGTRLSIL.